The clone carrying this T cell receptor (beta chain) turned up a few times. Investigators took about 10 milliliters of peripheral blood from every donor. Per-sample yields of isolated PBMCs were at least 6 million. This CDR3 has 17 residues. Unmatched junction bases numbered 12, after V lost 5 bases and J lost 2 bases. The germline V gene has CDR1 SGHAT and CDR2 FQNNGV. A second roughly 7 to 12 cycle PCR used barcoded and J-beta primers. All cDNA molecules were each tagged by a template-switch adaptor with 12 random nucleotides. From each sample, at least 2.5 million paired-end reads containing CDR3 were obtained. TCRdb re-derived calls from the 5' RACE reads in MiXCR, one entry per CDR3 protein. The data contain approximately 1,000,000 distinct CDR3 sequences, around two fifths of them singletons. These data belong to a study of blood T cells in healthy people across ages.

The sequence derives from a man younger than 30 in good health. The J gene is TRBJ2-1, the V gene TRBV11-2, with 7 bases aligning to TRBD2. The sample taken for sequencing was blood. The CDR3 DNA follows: TGTGCCAGCAGCCCTCGGGTGGGGGGAGGGACCTACAATGAGCAGTTCTTC. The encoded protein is CASSPRVGGGTYNEQFF. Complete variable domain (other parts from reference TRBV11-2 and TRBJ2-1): EAGVAQSPRYKIIEKRQSVAFWCNPISGHATLYWYQQILGQGPKLLIQFQNNGVVDDSQLPKDRFSAERLKGVDSTLKIQPAKLEDSAVYLCASSPRVGGGTYNEQFFGPGTRLTVL.